This T cell receptor beta chain was identified in a study of cytomegalovirus exposure and HLA in healthy donors. CDR1 is LNHDA and CDR2 is SQIVND in the germline V gene (reference sequence). The CDR3 length is 14 residues. V lost 5 bases, J lost 0 bases, and 3 bases stayed unmatched. Use of 60 Vbeta and 13 Jbeta primers characterized the PCR. Sequencing was performed with immunoSEQ multiplex PCR; in TCRdb, only in-frame clones are kept and a portion is missing. The sample has approximately 220,000 clones, 60% to 85% seen once; the top ten hold 15% to 17%. This sequence originates from a man between 40 and 49 years old in good health and CMV-seronegative. This sequence joins TRBV19 and TRBJ1-1, with 7 bases lining up with TRBD1. The specimen was PBMCs. DNA of the CDR3: TGTGCCAGTAGTGACGGGACAGTGAACACTGAAGCTTTCTTT. Protein: CASSDGTVNTEAFF.